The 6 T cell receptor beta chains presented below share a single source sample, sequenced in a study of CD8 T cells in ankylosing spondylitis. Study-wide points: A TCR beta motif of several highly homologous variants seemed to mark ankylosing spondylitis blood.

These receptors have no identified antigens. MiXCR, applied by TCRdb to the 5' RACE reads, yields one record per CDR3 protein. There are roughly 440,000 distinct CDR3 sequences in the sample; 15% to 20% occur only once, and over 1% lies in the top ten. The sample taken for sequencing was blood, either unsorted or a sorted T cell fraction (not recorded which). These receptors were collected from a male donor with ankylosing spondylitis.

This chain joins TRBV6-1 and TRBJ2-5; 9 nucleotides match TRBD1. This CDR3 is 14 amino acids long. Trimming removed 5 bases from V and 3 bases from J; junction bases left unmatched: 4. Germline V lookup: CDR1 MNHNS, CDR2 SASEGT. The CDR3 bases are TGTGCCAGCAGTAAGGGACAGGGTAAAGAGACCCAGTACTTC. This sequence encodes CASSKGQGKETQYF.

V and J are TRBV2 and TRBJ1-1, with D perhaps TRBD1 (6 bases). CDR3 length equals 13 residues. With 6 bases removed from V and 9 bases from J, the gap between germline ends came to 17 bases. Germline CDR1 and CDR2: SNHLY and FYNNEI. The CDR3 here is CASRSTGPIQAFF. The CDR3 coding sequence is TGTGCCAGCAGATCCACAGGGCCCATCCAAGCTTTCTTT.

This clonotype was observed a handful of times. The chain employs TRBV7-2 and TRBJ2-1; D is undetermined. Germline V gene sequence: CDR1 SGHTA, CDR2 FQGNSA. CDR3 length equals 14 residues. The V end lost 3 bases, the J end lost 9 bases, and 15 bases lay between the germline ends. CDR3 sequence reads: CASSFDRAVGEQFF. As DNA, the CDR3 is TGTGCCAGCAGCTTCGACCGGGCGGTAGGTGAGCAGTTCTTC.

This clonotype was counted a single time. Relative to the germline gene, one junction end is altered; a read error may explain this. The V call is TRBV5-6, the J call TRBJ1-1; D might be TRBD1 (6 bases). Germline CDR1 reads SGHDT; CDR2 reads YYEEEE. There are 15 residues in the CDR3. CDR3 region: CASSHRRGENTEVFF. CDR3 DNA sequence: TGTGCCAGCAGCCATCGGAGGGGGGAGAACACTGAAGTTTTCTTT. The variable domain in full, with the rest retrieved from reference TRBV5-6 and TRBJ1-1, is DAGVTQSPTHLIKTRGQQVTLRCSPKSGHDTVSWYQQALGQGPQFIFQYYEEEERQRGNFPDRFSGHQFPNYSSELNVNALLLGDSALYLCASSHRRGENTEVFFGQGTRLTVV.

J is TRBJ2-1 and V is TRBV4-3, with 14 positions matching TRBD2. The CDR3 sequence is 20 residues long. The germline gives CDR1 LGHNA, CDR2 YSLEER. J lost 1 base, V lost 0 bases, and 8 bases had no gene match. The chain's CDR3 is CASSQESSRLAGGSYNEQFF. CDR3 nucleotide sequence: TGCGCCAGCAGCCAAGAATCATCCCGACTAGCGGGAGGGTCCTACAATGAGCAGTTCTTC.

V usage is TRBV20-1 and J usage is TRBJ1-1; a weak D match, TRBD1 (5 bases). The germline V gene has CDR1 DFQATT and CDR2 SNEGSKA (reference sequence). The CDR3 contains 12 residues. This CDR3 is CRVGQGGTEAFF. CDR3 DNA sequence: TGCAGGGTTGGGCAGGGAGGGACTGAAGCTTTCTTT.